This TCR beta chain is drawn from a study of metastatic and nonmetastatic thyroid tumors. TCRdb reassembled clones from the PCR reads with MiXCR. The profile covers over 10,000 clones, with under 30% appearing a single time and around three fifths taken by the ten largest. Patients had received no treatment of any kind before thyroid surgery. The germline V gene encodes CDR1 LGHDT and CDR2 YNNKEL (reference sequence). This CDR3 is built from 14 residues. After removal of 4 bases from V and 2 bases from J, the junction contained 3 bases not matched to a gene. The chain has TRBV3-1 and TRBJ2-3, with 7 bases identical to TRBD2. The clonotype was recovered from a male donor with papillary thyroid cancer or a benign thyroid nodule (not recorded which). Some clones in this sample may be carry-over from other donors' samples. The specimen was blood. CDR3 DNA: TGTGCCAGCAGCCCTAGCGGACTCACAGATACGCAGTATTTT. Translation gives CASSPSGLTDTQYF.